This TCR beta chain was found in a study of blood T cell repertoires in COVID-19 (dated by TCRdb to about 2020). General notes on the study: The collaborator samples originated in the United States, Italy and Spain and spanned the acute and convalescent phases of COVID-19. Sample metadata almost always included a de-identified subject ID, COVID-19 status, age in years and sex. The material from the prospective study consisted of cDNA or gDNA derived from T cells, B-cell-depleted T cells, or PBMCs. Subjects who had been exposed to COVID-19, were actively infected with it, or had recovered from it provided the deeply sampled blood TCRbeta repertoires that made up the dataset. Where available, HLA class I and class II types were taken from metadata supplied by the sample provider and were not determined by assay-based typing. The repertoires were released in a freely available public database intended as a resource for research on the immune response to SARS-CoV-2. The samples were drawn from the first 160 participants of the ongoing ImmuneRACE study and from 950 to 1,500 subjects provided by 6 global collaborators.

The germline V gene gives CDR1 as SGHTA and CDR2 as FQGNSA. The CDR3 contains 13 residues, cysteine and phenylalanine counted. Only CDR3 DNA is held: 39 bases, read in frame from base 1. Each collaborating institution followed its own protocols to collect whole blood in K2EDTA tubes. For TCRbeta analysis, collaborators shipped samples in one of three forms: frozen whole blood, isolated PBMCs, or DNA extracted from either of those sample types. The immunoSEQ Assay, a bias-controlled multiplex PCR, was used to amplify TCRbeta CDR3 regions from genomic DNA. Per the source publication's procedure: The number of nucleated cells in each sample was estimated by amplification of reference gene primers within the assay. To quantify the absolute abundance of each unique TCRbeta CDR3 rearrangement, sequence reads were collapsed and filtered. For each sample, productive Simpson clonality was calculated by taking the square root of Simpson's diversity index across productive rearrangements. TCRdb's version of the immuneACCESS table is confined to in-frame rearrangements and falls short of the full clone set. An unresolved V gene accounts for under half of the shortfall where checked; the remainder is of unknown origin. V and J calls and clone size are as listed in that table; D and trimming were resolved from the DNA. This sample is represented by 55,000 to 80,000 clones; about 79% of them were singletons. Of the sample, approximately 28% falls within the top ten clones.

This clone appeared a few times. This receptor's antigen is unknown. No clone much larger than this one lies a single base away; base qualities are absent. Overall study results and their limits: How much clinical and demographic metadata was included differed by source and by participant, and the metadata was provided uncurated.

The source is a man between 65 and 85 years old with acute or convalescent COVID-19. The specimen sequenced was peripheral blood. This chain is built from TRBV7-2 and TRBJ2-2, with no reliable assignment of the D segment. The DNA sequence is TGTGCTAACCGAGGAGTAGACACCGGGGAGCTGTTTTTT. Translated, it reads CANRGVDTGELFF.